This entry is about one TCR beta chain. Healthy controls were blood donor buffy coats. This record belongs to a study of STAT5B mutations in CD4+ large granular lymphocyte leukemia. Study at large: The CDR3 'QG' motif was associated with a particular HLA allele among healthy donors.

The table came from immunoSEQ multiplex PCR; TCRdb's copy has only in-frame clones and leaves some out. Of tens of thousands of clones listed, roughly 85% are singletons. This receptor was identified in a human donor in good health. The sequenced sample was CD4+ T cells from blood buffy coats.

This chain's CDR3 is CASSLELASYEQYF. The CDR3 DNA follows: TGTGCCAGCAGCTTGGAACTAGCCTCCTACGAGCAGTACTTC. The chain is built from TRBV5-4 and TRBJ2-7; D may be TRBD2 (6 bases). This CDR3 is built from 14 residues. Germline V CDR1 and CDR2: SGHNT, YYREEE (reference sequence). Trimming took off 0 bases at V and 0 bases at J, with 7 bases between the two ends.